Below, 28 T cell receptor beta chains from the same sample are listed, as sequenced in a study of CD8 T cells in ankylosing spondylitis (dated by TCRdb to between 2016 and 2019). These receptors' antigens are unknown. The paper's findings and limits, for the study overall: A TCR beta motif made up of eight highly homologous amino acid variants appeared to be characteristic of blood from ankylosing spondylitis patients.

Library construction relied on 5' RACE. These reads were obtained on an Illumina HiSeq 2500. In-frame beta chains were kept once TCRdb had trimmed the public reads at Q25 with fastp and called clones with MiXCR. Rows are combined by CDR3 protein, so each entry shows the most common genes and DNA. This sample holds more than 600,000 distinct CDR3 sequences; around a fifth were observed only once. Of the sample, about 20% falls within the top ten clones. The material sequenced was blood, either unsorted or a sorted T cell fraction (not recorded which). Every receptor here comes from a male donor with ankylosing spondylitis.

This clonotype was seen more than once but under ten times. This chain links TRBV29-1 with TRBJ1-1; 10 bases agree with TRBD1. Germline loops: CDR1 SQVTM, CDR2 ANQGSEA. The CDR3 has 13 residues. J lost 7 bases, V lost 6 bases, and 8 bases had no gene match. The chain's CDR3 is CSVRGQGWDEAFF. The CDR3 nucleotides read TGCAGCGTCAGGGGACAGGGGTGGGATGAAGCTTTCTTT.

The chain recombines TRBV5-1 with TRBJ2-1; 8 bases align to TRBD2. Trimming took 4 bases from V and 5 from J; bases not matched to a gene: 11. The CDR3 runs 16 residues. Germline-derived CDR1 and CDR2 are SGHRS and YFSETQ. CDR3: CASSPPRGGIDNEQFF. In nucleotides, the CDR3 is TGCGCCAGCAGCCCGCCCCGGGGGGGCATCGACAATGAGCAGTTCTTC.

In its sample, this clonotype was seen a few times. This rearrangement joins TRBV20-1 to TRBJ2-3, with TRBD2 matching 8 bases. The CDR3 has 17 residues. Germline loops: CDR1 DFQATT, CDR2 SNEGSKA (reference sequence). V lost 0 bases and J lost 8; bases outside the gene matches: 16. The chain's CDR3 is CSARDLARASAGGTQYF. Written as DNA, the CDR3 is TGCAGTGCTAGAGATCTTGCTCGGGCTAGCGCGGGGGGTACGCAGTATTTT.

This clonotype was seen more than once but under ten times. This sequence joins TRBV20-1 and TRBJ2-5; TRBD2 is a possible D gene (6 bases). Trimming left V 3 bases short and J 1 base short, with 12 bases between. There are 14 residues in the CDR3. CDR1 and CDR2 from the germline V gene are DFQATT and SNEGSKA (reference sequence). CDR3 sequence reads: CSASPLASQETQYF. In DNA form, the CDR3 reads TGCAGTGCTAGCCCCCTAGCGAGCCAAGAGACCCAGTACTTC.

The chain employs TRBV10-3 and TRBJ2-7; the D is unclear. The germline V gene has CDR1 ENHRY and CDR2 SYGVKD. V was trimmed by 7 bases and J by 7 bases, leaving 20 bases between them. The CDR3 sequence is 14 residues long. The CDR3 nucleotides are TGTGCCATCACCTCGCAGGTTAACTTCGGGGAGCAGTACTTC. Translating it yields CAITSQVNFGEQYF.

The CDR3 region is CASSFVQGIAGNTIYF. DNA for the CDR3: TGTGCCAGCAGCTTCGTTCAGGGTATCGCTGGAAACACCATATATTTT. The chain recombines TRBV7-2 with TRBJ1-3; D might be TRBD1 (5 bases). Germline-derived CDR1 and CDR2 are SGHTA and FQGNSA. This CDR3 is built from 16 residues. V was shortened by 3 bases and J by 2 bases, with 14 bases between the two germline ends.

This clonotype occurred a few times. The chain is built from TRBV29-1 and TRBJ1-4; D may be TRBD1 (6 bases). The CDR3 runs 13 residues. V was pared by 5 bases and J by 1 base, with 8 bases between. Looked up from germline, CDR1 is SQVTM and CDR2 is ANQGSEA. CDR3 sequence (DNA): TGCAGCGTTCGGACAGTAACTAATGAAAAACTGTTTTTT. Its translation is CSVRTVTNEKLFF.

The chain is built from TRBV7-9 and TRBJ2-1; 7 bases align to TRBD1. The length of the CDR3 is 14 residues. The germline CDR1 and CDR2 sequences are SEHNR and FQNEAQ (reference sequence). After removal of 4 bases from V and 8 bases from J, the junction contained 8 bases not matched to a gene. The CDR3, as DNA: TGTGCCAGCAGCTATTTCCAGCAGGGGGATGAGCAGTTCTTC. It codes for CASSYFQQGDEQFF. Based on the CDR3 plus reference TRBV7-9 and TRBJ2-1, the full variable domain is DTGVSQNPRHKITKRGQNVTFRCDPISEHNRLYWYRQTLGQGPEFLTYFQNEAQLEKSRLLSDRFSAERPKGSFSTLEIQRTEQGDSAMYLCASSYFQQGDEQFFGPGTRLTVL.

The chain recombines TRBV5-1 with TRBJ2-7; D remains unclear. V lost 5 bases and J 3 bases, leaving 15 bases between the germline ends. The germline V gene has CDR1 SGHRS and CDR2 YFSETQ. The CDR3 runs 14 residues. This CDR3 is CASRVGGFDYEQYF. The CDR3 coding sequence is TGCGCCAGCAGGGTTGGTGGATTTGACTACGAGCAGTACTTC.

The chain joins TRBV7-2 to TRBJ2-5; D gene uncertain. The germline gives CDR1 SGHTA, CDR2 FQGNSA. The CDR3 runs 12 residues. The germline V and J ends were trimmed by 5 bases and 4 bases, with 8 bases remaining between them. In DNA form, the CDR3 reads TGTGCCAGCAGCACCTGGTTAGAGACCCAGTACTTC. Its translation is CASSTWLETQYF.

This clonotype was seen a few times. J is TRBJ1-5 and V is TRBV2; D unclear. The CDR3 has 13 residues. CDR1 is SNHLY, CDR2 FYNNEI, per germline. V was pared by 6 bases and J by 4 bases, with 10 bases between. CDR3 loop: CASSVDPNQPQHF. DNA for the CDR3: TGTGCCAGCAGCGTCGATCCAAATCAGCCCCAGCATTTT.

This chain links TRBV5-6 with TRBJ2-1, with 7 bases matching TRBD1. V dropped 4 bases and J dropped 9; count of bases not matched to a gene: 13. The CDR3 covers 15 residues. Germline CDR1 SGHDT, CDR2 YYEEEE. CDR3 DNA: TGTGCCAGCAGCCACTCGGGACAGCTATCCACTGAGCAGTTCTTC. This gives the protein CASSHSGQLSTEQFF.

This clonotype turned up a few times. The genes are TRBV10-2 and TRBJ1-1, with unresolved D. V was cut by 9 bases and J by 1 base, with 12 bases left in between. The CDR3 loop spans 13 amino acids. From germline, CDR1 is WSHSY and CDR2 SAAADI. The CDR3 protein is CASRETRNTEAFF. In DNA form, the CDR3 reads TGCGCCAGTAGGGAGACTCGGAACACTGAAGCTTTCTTT.

This clonotype has at least ten counts. V gene TRBV6-1 combines with J gene TRBJ1-1; TRBD1 might be the D (6 bases). Per germline, CDR1 MNHNS and CDR2 SASEGT. This CDR3 contains 15 residues. V lost 8 bases to trimming and J lost 5 bases, with 21 bases between them. CDR3 nucleotide sequence: TGTGCCAGCCCCTCGTCGGGGGCGGGGGGGACTGAAGCTTTCTTT. Amino acid sequence: CASPSSGAGGTEAFF.

This clonotype came up a few times. The rearrangement uses TRBV20-1 and TRBJ2-3; 14 positions agree with TRBD2. CDR1 is DFQATT and CDR2 is SNEGSKA in the germline V gene (reference sequence). V lost 4 bases to trimming and J lost 2 bases; unmatched junction nucleotides: 5. This CDR3 has 16 amino acids. CDR3 amino acids: CSANPGLAGATDTQYF. Written as DNA, the CDR3 is TGCAGTGCTAATCCGGGACTAGCGGGAGCCACAGATACGCAGTATTTT.

This clonotype was picked up a small number of times. The chain's CDR3 is CASSPQGGFGETQYF. The CDR3 DNA follows: TGCGCCAGCAGCCCGCAGGGGGGTTTCGGAGAGACCCAGTACTTC. V gene TRBV5-1 combines with J gene TRBJ2-5, with a tentative D call TRBD1 (7 bases). The germline V and J ends were trimmed by 4 bases and 4 bases, with 17 bases remaining between them. Looked up from germline, CDR1 is SGHRS and CDR2 is YFSETQ. This CDR3 has 15 residues.

This clonotype has a handful of counts. The chain links TRBV29-1 to TRBJ2-3; no definite D call. Germline V gene lookup returns CDR1 SQVTM and CDR2 ANQGSEA. This CDR3 region has 13 residues. V was pared by 6 bases and J by 2 bases, with 12 bases between. DNA of the CDR3: TGCAGCGTCGAATGGGTACTCACAGATACGCAGTATTTT. Translating gives CSVEWVLTDTQYF.

The table lists this clonotype with many counts. The CDR3 region is CASSLGRLPDEQYF. CDR3 nucleotides: TGCGCCAGCAGCTTAGGACGGCTCCCGGACGAGCAGTACTTC. The chain uses TRBV5-1 and TRBJ2-7; D call uncertain. Looked up from germline, CDR1 is SGHRS and CDR2 is YFSETQ. The CDR3 has 14 amino acids. V was clipped by 2 bases and J by 5 bases, with 14 bases between them.

This clonotype was counted only a few times. The genes are TRBV15 and TRBJ2-3; possible D gene TRBD1, 5 bases. The CDR3 loop spans 17 amino acids. Germline V gives CDR1 LNHNV, CDR2 YYDKDF (reference sequence). V shed 2 bases and J shed 0 bases, with 15 bases lying between them. The CDR3 protein is CATSRTQGFGSTDTQYF. CDR3 DNA: TGTGCCACCAGCAGAACGCAGGGATTTGGAAGCACAGATACGCAGTATTTT.

The V call is TRBV7-8, the J call TRBJ2-3; possible D gene TRBD2, 6 bases. Germline lookup yields CDR1 SGHVS and CDR2 FQNEAQ. The CDR3 is 15 amino acids. V was clipped by 2 bases and J by 3 bases, with 12 bases between them. The CDR3 DNA reads TGTGCCAGCAGCTTATTCCCGGGGGTGACAGATACGCAGTATTTT. Translating it yields CASSLFPGVTDTQYF. The whole variable domain, remainder taken from reference TRBV7-8 and TRBJ2-3, is GAGVSQSPRYKVAKRGQDVALRCDPISGHVSLFWYQQALGQGPEFLTYFQNEAQLDKSGLPSDRFFAERPEGSVSTLKIQRTQQEDSAVYLCASSLFPGVTDTQYFGPGTRLTVL.

V gene TRBV20-1 combines with J gene TRBJ2-1; TRBD1 agrees at 7 bases. V gave up 6 bases and J gave up 6 bases; unmatched junction bases: 14. The CDR3 has 15 amino acids. Germline V gives CDR1 DFQATT, CDR2 SNEGSKA (reference sequence). The CDR3 DNA reads as TGCAGTGCAGAGAGGGGGCTCATAGGGCCCAATGAGCAGTTCTTC. Translating gives CSAERGLIGPNEQFF.

V usage is TRBV4-1 and J usage is TRBJ1-1, with TRBD1 as a possible D gene (5 bases). Trimming removed 4 bases from V and 0 bases from J, with 18 bases in between. This CDR3 is built from 17 residues. Germline CDR1 reads MGHRA; CDR2 reads YSYEKL. The DNA of the CDR3 is TGCGCCAGCAGCCGCGCTGTGGGGGTTATAATGAACACTGAAGCTTTCTTT. It is translated as CASSRAVGVIMNTEAFF.

This clonotype was counted a few times. The rearrangement links TRBV18 to TRBJ2-5, with unresolved D. The V end was cut by 1 base, the J end by 3 bases, with 9 bases between. Germline CDR1 and CDR2: KGHSH and LQKENI. The CDR3 contains 14 residues. CDR3: CASSPRVTEETQYF. The CDR3 coding sequence is TGTGCCAGCTCACCACGCGTCACGGAAGAGACCCAGTACTTC.

The chain carries TRBV28 and TRBJ2-1; D is unresolved. Germline V gene sequence: CDR1 MDHEN, CDR2 SYDVKM. This CDR3 is built from 13 residues. The germline V and J ends were trimmed by 3 bases and 5 bases, with 8 bases remaining between them. The DNA for the CDR3 is TGTGCCAGCAGTTTGTACCTTCACAATGAGCAGTTCTTC. It is translated as CASSLYLHNEQFF.

This clonotype was observed a few times. The gene calls are TRBV5-1 and TRBJ2-1, with 9 positions matching TRBD2. The length of the CDR3 is 14 residues. Germline-derived CDR1 and CDR2 are SGHRS and YFSETQ. V trimming: 0 bases; J trimming: 9 bases; junction bases outside the gene matches: 4. CDR3 loop: CASSLAAGGGEQFF. In DNA, the CDR3 is TGCGCCAGCAGCTTGGCGGCGGGGGGGGGTGAGCAGTTCTTC.

V gene TRBV29-1 combines with J gene TRBJ2-3; D is unclear. This CDR3 comprises 12 residues. CDR1 is SQVTM and CDR2 is ANQGSEA in the germline V gene. V lost 4 bases to trimming and J lost 3 bases, with 8 bases between them. The DNA for the CDR3 is TGCAGCGTTGGATATCCTACAGATACGCAGTATTTT. Its translation is CSVGYPTDTQYF.

The V call is TRBV7-9, the J call TRBJ1-2; D call uncertain. The germline CDR1 and CDR2 sequences are SEHNR and FQNEAQ (reference sequence). The CDR3 runs to 14 residues. V lost 1 base, J lost 2 bases, and 8 bases lay in between. The CDR3 region has the DNA TGTGCCAGCAGCTTAGTGGGGTCCAACTATGGCTACACCTTC. This translates into CASSLVGSNYGYTF.

The chain uses TRBV4-3 and TRBJ1-1; tentative D call: TRBD1 (5 bases). Per the germline V gene, CDR1 is LGHNA and CDR2 is YSLEER. CDR3 length: 17 residues. The germline V and J ends were trimmed by 0 bases and 0 bases, with 14 bases remaining between them. CDR3 nucleotides: TGCGCCAGCAGCCAAGATTGGGTAGGGGCACTGAACACTGAAGCTTTCTTT. It yields the protein CASSQDWVGALNTEAFF.